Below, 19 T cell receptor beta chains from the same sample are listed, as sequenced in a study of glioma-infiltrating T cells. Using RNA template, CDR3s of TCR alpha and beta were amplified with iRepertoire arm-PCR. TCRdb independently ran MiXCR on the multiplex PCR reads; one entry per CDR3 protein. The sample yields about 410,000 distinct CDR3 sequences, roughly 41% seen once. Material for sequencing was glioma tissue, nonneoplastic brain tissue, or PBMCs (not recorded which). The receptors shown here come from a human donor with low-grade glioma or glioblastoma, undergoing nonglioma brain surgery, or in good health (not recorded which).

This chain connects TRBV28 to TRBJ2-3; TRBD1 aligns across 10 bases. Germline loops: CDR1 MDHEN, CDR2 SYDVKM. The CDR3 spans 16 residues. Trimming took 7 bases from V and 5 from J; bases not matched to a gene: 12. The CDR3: CASTSPGTGALDTQYF. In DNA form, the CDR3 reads TGTGCCAGCACCTCCCCCGGGACAGGGGCTTTAGATACGCAGTATTTT.

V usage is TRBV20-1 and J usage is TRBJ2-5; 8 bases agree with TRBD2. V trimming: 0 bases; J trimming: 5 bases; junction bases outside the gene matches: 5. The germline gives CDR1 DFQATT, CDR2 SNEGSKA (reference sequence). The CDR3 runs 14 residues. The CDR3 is CSARESGGRETQYF. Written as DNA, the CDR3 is TGCAGTGCTAGAGAGTCGGGGGGGCGGGAGACCCAGTACTTC.

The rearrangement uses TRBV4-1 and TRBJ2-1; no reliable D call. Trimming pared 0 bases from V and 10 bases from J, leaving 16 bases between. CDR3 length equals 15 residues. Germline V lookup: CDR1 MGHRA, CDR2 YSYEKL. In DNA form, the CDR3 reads TGCGCCAGCAGCCAAGATCTTGGCCTCGGATACGAGCAGTTCTTC. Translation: CASSQDLGLGYEQFF.

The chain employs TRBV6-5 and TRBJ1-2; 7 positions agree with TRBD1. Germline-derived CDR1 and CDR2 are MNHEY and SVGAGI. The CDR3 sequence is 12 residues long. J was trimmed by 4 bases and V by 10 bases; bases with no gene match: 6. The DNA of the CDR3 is TGTGCCATCAACCAGGGGGGCTATGGCTACACCTTC. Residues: CAINQGGYGYTF.

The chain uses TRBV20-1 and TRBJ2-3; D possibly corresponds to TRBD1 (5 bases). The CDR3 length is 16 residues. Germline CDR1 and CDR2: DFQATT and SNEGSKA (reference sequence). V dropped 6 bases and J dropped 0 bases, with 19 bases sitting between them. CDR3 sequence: CSATCGAVRSTDTQYF. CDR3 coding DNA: TGCAGTGCCACGTGTGGGGCCGTCAGGAGCACAGATACGCAGTATTTT.

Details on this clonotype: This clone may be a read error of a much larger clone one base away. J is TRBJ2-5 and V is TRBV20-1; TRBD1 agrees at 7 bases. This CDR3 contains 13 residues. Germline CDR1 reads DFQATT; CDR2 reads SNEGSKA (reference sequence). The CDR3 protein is CSAKPGQQETQCF. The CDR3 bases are TGCAGTGCCAAACCGGGACAGCAAGAGACCCAGTGCTTC.

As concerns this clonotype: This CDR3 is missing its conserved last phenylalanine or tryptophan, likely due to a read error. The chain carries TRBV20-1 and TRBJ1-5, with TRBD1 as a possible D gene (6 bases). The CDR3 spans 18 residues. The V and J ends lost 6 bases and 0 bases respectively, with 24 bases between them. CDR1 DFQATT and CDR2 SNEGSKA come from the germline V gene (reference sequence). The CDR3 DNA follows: TGCAGTGCAATTACGGCCAAGGGGGGTCTTCATAGCAATCAGCCCCAGCATCTT. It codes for CSAITAKGGLHSNQPQHL.

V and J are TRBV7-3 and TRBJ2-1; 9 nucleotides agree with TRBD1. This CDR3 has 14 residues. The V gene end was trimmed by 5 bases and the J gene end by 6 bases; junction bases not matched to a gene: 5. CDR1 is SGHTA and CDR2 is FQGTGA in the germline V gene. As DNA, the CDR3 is TGTGCCAGCAGCCCGGACAGGGGTAGCAATGAGCAGTTCTTC. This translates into CASSPDRGSNEQFF.

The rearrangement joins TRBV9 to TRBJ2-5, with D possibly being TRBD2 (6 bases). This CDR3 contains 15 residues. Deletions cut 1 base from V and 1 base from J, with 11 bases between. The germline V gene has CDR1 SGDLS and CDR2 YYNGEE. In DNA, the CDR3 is TGTGCCAGCAGCGTATCGGCTAGCGCCCAAGAGACCCAGTACTTC. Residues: CASSVSASAQETQYF.

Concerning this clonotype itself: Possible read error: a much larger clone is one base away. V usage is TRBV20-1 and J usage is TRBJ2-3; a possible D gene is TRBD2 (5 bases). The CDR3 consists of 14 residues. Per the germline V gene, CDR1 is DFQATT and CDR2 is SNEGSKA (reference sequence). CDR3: CSARDGSGTDKQYF. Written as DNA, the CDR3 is TGCAGTGCTAGAGATGGCAGCGGCACAGATAAGCAGTATTTT.

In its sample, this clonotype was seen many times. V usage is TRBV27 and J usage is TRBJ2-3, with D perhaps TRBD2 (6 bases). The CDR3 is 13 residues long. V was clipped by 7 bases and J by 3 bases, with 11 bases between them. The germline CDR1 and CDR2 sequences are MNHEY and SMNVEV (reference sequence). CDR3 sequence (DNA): TGTGCCAGCAAACGGGGGTTTACAGATACGCAGTATTTT. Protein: CASKRGFTDTQYF.

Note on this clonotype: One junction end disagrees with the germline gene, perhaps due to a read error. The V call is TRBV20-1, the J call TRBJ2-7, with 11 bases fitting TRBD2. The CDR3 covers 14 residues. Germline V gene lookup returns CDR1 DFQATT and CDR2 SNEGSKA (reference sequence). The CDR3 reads CSAQTSGETYEQDF. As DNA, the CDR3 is TGCAGTGCTCAGACTAGCGGGGAAACCTACGAGCAGGACTTC.

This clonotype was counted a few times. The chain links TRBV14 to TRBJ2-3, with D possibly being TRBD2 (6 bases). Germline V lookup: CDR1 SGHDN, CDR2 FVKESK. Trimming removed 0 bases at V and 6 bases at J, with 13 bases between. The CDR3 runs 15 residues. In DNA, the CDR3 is TGTGCCAGCAGCCAAGACTGGACTACACTTGATACGCAGTATTTT. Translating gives CASSQDWTTLDTQYF. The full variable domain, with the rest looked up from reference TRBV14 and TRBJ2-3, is EAGVTQFPSHSVIEKGQTVTLRCDPISGHDNLYWYRRVMGKEIKFLLHFVKESKQDESGMPNNRFLAERTGGTYSTLKVQPAELEDSGVYFCASSQDWTTLDTQYFGPGTRLTVL.

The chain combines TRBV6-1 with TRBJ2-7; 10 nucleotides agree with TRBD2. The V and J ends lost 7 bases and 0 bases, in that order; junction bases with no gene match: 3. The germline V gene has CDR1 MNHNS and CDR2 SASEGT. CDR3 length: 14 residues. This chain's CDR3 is CASTRTSGSYEQYF. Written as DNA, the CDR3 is TGTGCCAGCACCAGGACTAGCGGCTCCTACGAGCAGTACTTC.

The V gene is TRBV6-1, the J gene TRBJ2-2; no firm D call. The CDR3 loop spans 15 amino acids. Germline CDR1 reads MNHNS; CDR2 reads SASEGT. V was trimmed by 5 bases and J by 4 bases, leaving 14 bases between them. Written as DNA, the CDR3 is TGTGCCAGCAGTTACGAGGTGGGATTCACCGGGGAGCTGTTTTTT. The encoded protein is CASSYEVGFTGELFF.

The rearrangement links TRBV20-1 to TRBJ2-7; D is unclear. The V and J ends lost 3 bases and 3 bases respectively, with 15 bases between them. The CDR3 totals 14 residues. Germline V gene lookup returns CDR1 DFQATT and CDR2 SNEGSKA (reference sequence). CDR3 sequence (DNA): TGCAGTGCTAGCAATGAATACACCTTCTACGAGCAGTACTTC. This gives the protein CSASNEYTFYEQYF.

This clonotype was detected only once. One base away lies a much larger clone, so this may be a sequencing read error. CDR3 amino acids: CAGKRYNEQFF. In nucleotides, the CDR3 is TGTGCCGGCAAGCGGTACAATGAGCAGTTCTTC. The gene calls are TRBV6-2 or TRBV6-3 and TRBJ2-1; D is perhaps TRBD2 (5 bases). V lost 11 bases to trimming and J lost 4 bases, with 9 bases between them. This CDR3 region has 11 residues. In germline, CDR1 is MNHEY, CDR2 SVGEGT.

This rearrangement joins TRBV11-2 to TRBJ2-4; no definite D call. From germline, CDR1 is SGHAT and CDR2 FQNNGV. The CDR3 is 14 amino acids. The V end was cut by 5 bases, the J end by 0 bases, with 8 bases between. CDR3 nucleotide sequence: TGTGCCAGCAGCCGAAGTTTAGCCAAAAACATTCAGTACTTC. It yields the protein CASSRSLAKNIQYF.

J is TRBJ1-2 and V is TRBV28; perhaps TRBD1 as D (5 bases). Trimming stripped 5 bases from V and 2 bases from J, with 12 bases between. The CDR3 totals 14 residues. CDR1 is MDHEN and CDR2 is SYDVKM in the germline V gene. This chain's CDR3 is CASSGPGTNYGYTF. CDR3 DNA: TGTGCCAGCAGTGGGCCCGGGACGAACTATGGCTACACCTTC.